This paragraph reports one TCR beta chain. Its target is not known. Trimming stripped 1 base from V and 12 bases from J, with 12 bases between. The CDR3 runs 13 residues. Repertoires were generated with immunoSEQ multiplex PCR, while TCRdb's copy carries only in-frame clones and drops some. This table has about 160,000 clones, just under 95% appearing once. This record belongs to a study of T cell responses to AZD1222 COVID-19 vaccine. Whole-study results and caveats: Receipt of two AZD1222 doses was followed by a rise in Spike-specific TCR breadth and depth. Spike was spanned by vaccine-associated CD4 TCRs, which were dominant at 160-218 and 743-854.

The sequence was collected from an adult in good health. J is TRBJ2-2 and V is TRBV12-3 or TRBV12-4; perhaps TRBD2 as D (5 bases). Sequences were derived from peripheral blood, sampled on day 0 of AZD1222 vaccination. CDR3 sequence (DNA): TGTGCCAGCAGTTTAGTGGTAGGGAGAAAGCTGTTTTTT. The encoded protein is CASSLVVGRKLFF.